The rows below give T cell receptor beta chains drawn from one sample of a study of technical replicates of blood from several donors. The table came from immunoSEQ multiplex PCR; TCRdb's copy has only in-frame clones and leaves some out. This table holds fewer than 12,000 clones, about 94% found once. Specimen: PBMCs. All receptors derive from a human donor in good health. Both conserved end residues are part of each CDR3. Each record gives: J gene, clone size, D gene, V gene, CDR3 protein, CDR3 DNA. The D gene is left open where the match is weak. Only part of the rows carry a size: once, few, many, or a class if the clone is expanded.

J gene: TRBJ2-7; clone size: NA; D gene: NA; V gene: TRBV19; CDR3 protein: CASSISWAGESGQYF; CDR3 DNA: TGTGCCAGTAGTATATCCTGGGCAGGGGAAAGCGGGCAGTACTTC
J gene: TRBJ2-3; clone size: NA; D gene: TRBD2; V gene: TRBV11-2; CDR3 protein: CASTRSSGRGDTQYF; CDR3 DNA: TGTGCCAGCACCCGGAGTAGCGGGAGAGGTGATACGCAGTATTTT
J gene: TRBJ1-1; clone size: NA; D gene: TRBD1; V gene: TRBV19; CDR3 protein: CASSIYGTGRGEGEAFF; CDR3 DNA: TGTGCCAGTAGTATATATGGGACAGGGCGGGGCGAGGGTGAAGCTTTCTTT
J gene: TRBJ1-2; clone size: NA; D gene: NA; V gene: TRBV12-5; CDR3 protein: CASGLSLGGYTF; CDR3 DNA: TGTGCTAGTGGTCTCTCCCTAGGAGGCTACACCTTC
J gene: TRBJ1-5; clone size: few; D gene: NA; V gene: TRBV6-1; CDR3 protein: CASSEEVGENQPQHF; CDR3 DNA: TGTGCCAGCAGTGAAGAGGTAGGGGAAAATCAGCCCCAGCATTTT
J gene: TRBJ1-5; clone size: NA; D gene: TRBD1; V gene: TRBV6-5; CDR3 protein: CASSYGQGRNQPQHF; CDR3 DNA: TGTGCCAGCAGTTACGGACAGGGACGAAATCAGCCCCAGCATTTT
J gene: TRBJ1-2; clone size: NA; D gene: TRBD1; V gene: TRBV7-2; CDR3 protein: CASSFRGQGSGYTF; CDR3 DNA: TGTGCCAGCAGCTTCAGGGGACAGGGAAGTGGCTACACCTTC
J gene: TRBJ2-3; clone size: NA; D gene: TRBD1; V gene: TRBV5-4; CDR3 protein: CASSNDRDHTDTQYF; CDR3 DNA: TGTGCCAGCAGCAATGACAGGGATCACACAGATACGCAGTATTTT
J gene: TRBJ2-5; clone size: NA; D gene: TRBD2; V gene: TRBV6-5; CDR3 protein: CASSYDGAGVQETQYF; CDR3 DNA: TGTGCCAGCAGTTACGACGGAGCGGGAGTTCAAGAGACCCAGTACTTC
J gene: TRBJ2-5; clone size: NA; D gene: TRBD2; V gene: TRBV23-1; CDR3 protein: CASSQSRASGDLGETQYF; CDR3 DNA: TGCGCCAGCAGTCAATCCCGGGCTAGCGGCGACCTCGGAGAGACCCAGTACTTC
J gene: TRBJ1-2; clone size: NA; D gene: NA; V gene: TRBV2; CDR3 protein: CASGGGTFYGYTF; CDR3 DNA: TGTGCCAGCGGGGGGGGGACCTTTTATGGCTACACCTTC
J gene: TRBJ2-3; clone size: NA; D gene: NA; V gene: TRBV19; CDR3 protein: CASSRGATSTDTQYF; CDR3 DNA: TGTGCCAGTAGCCGGGGAGCGACTAGCACAGATACGCAGTATTTT
J gene: TRBJ2-1; clone size: once; D gene: TRBD2; V gene: TRBV5-1; CDR3 protein: CASSLTSGAYNEQFF; CDR3 DNA: TGCGCCAGCAGCTTGACTAGCGGGGCCTACAATGAGCAGTTCTTC
J gene: TRBJ1-4; clone size: NA; D gene: TRBD1; V gene: TRBV18; CDR3 protein: CASSPTRDRGEKLFF; CDR3 DNA: TGTGCCAGCTCACCCACCCGGGACAGGGGGGAAAAACTGTTTTTT
J gene: TRBJ2-2; clone size: NA; D gene: NA; V gene: TRBV4-2; CDR3 protein: CASSQEGLTGELFF; CDR3 DNA: TGTGCCAGCAGCCAAGAGGGCTTGACCGGGGAGCTGTTTTTT
J gene: TRBJ1-1; clone size: NA; D gene: TRBD1; V gene: TRBV7-9; CDR3 protein: CASRRGQGGTEAFF; CDR3 DNA: TGTGCCAGCAGGCGAGGACAGGGGGGCACTGAAGCTTTCTTT
J gene: TRBJ2-1; clone size: NA; D gene: TRBD2; V gene: TRBV2; CDR3 protein: CASTRESSYNEQFF; CDR3 DNA: TGTGCCAGCACGCGGGAGTCTTCCTACAATGAGCAGTTCTTC
J gene: TRBJ1-1; clone size: NA; D gene: NA; V gene: TRBV14; CDR3 protein: CASSQDMWNTEAFF; CDR3 DNA: TGTGCCAGCAGCCAAGATATGTGGAACACTGAAGCTTTCTTT
J gene: TRBJ2-7; clone size: NA; D gene: TRBD2; V gene: TRBV19; CDR3 protein: CASSRLAGSSDSYEQYF; CDR3 DNA: TGTGCCAGTAGTCGCCTAGCGGGAAGCTCCGACTCCTACGAGCAGTACTTC
J gene: TRBJ1-2; clone size: NA; D gene: NA; V gene: TRBV5-1; CDR3 protein: CASSFWAGYGYTF; CDR3 DNA: TGCGCCAGCAGCTTCTGGGCTGGCTATGGCTACACCTTC
J gene: TRBJ1-2; clone size: NA; D gene: NA; V gene: TRBV18; CDR3 protein: CASSPKGLKLINYGYTF; CDR3 DNA: TGTGCCAGCTCACCGAAGGGACTGAAGCTAATTAACTATGGCTACACCTTC
J gene: TRBJ1-1; clone size: NA; D gene: TRBD1; V gene: TRBV4-1; CDR3 protein: CASSQERRQGKTEAFF; CDR3 DNA: TGCGCCAGCAGCCAAGAGCGGAGACAGGGGAAGACTGAAGCTTTCTTT
J gene: TRBJ2-1; clone size: once; D gene: TRBD2; V gene: TRBV19; CDR3 protein: CASTKVLIGTSGRTEQFF; CDR3 DNA: TGTGCCAGTACTAAAGTACTGATTGGGACTAGCGGGAGGACCGAGCAGTTCTTC
J gene: TRBJ2-5; clone size: NA; D gene: TRBD1; V gene: TRBV6-5; CDR3 protein: CASRGDRGQETQYF; CDR3 DNA: TGTGCCAGCAGAGGGGACAGGGGACAAGAGACCCAGTACTTC
J gene: TRBJ2-2; clone size: NA; D gene: TRBD1; V gene: TRBV30; CDR3 protein: CAWSAGQGTGELFF; CDR3 DNA: TGTGCCTGGAGTGCCGGACAGGGGACCGGGGAGCTGTTTTTT
J gene: TRBJ1-5; clone size: NA; D gene: NA; V gene: TRBV11-2; CDR3 protein: CASSLRGARLNQPQHF; CDR3 DNA: TGTGCCAGCAGCCTCCGGGGGGCGCGCCTGAATCAGCCCCAGCATTTT
J gene: TRBJ1-3; clone size: NA; D gene: NA; V gene: TRBV7-8; CDR3 protein: CASSSHRVSGNTIYF; CDR3 DNA: TGTGCCAGCAGCTCCCACAGGGTATCAGGAAACACCATATATTTT
J gene: TRBJ2-3; clone size: NA; D gene: TRBD2; V gene: TRBV5-6; CDR3 protein: CASSSRLAGDYTDTQYF; CDR3 DNA: TGTGCCAGCAGCTCGCGACTAGCGGGAGATTACACAGATACGCAGTATTTT
J gene: TRBJ1-5; clone size: NA; D gene: TRBD1; V gene: TRBV2; CDR3 protein: CASSGPEGGEGQPQHF; CDR3 DNA: TGTGCCAGCAGTGGCCCAGAAGGGGGCGAGGGTCAGCCCCAGCATTTT
J gene: TRBJ1-1; clone size: NA; D gene: TRBD1; V gene: TRBV25-1; CDR3 protein: CASSQGQGWRNTEAFF; CDR3 DNA: TGTGCCAGCAGTCAAGGACAGGGGTGGCGGAACACTGAAGCTTTCTTT
J gene: TRBJ1-5; clone size: few; D gene: NA; V gene: TRBV6-1; CDR3 protein: CASSVDQPQHF; CDR3 DNA: TGTGCCAGCAGCGTCGATCAGCCCCAGCATTTT
J gene: TRBJ2-7; clone size: NA; D gene: TRBD1; V gene: TRBV6-1; CDR3 protein: CASGRDRDFYEQYF; CDR3 DNA: TGTGCCAGCGGGAGGGACAGGGACTTCTACGAGCAGTACTTC
J gene: TRBJ2-1; clone size: NA; D gene: TRBD2; V gene: TRBV2; CDR3 protein: CASTGTSGSYNEQFF; CDR3 DNA: TGTGCCAGCACCGGGACTAGCGGGAGCTACAATGAGCAGTTCTTC
J gene: TRBJ2-3; clone size: once; D gene: TRBD1; V gene: TRBV6-1; CDR3 protein: CASRPTGLGTDTQYF; CDR3 DNA: TGTGCCAGCAGGCCGACAGGGTTGGGCACAGATACGCAGTATTTT
J gene: TRBJ1-5; clone size: NA; D gene: TRBD1; V gene: TRBV7-2; CDR3 protein: CASSTQGDQPQHF; CDR3 DNA: TGTGCCAGCAGCACCCAGGGGGATCAGCCCCAGCATTTT
J gene: TRBJ2-5; clone size: NA; D gene: NA; V gene: TRBV27; CDR3 protein: CASRPLGLGLETQYF; CDR3 DNA: TGTGCCAGCAGGCCACTAGGGTTGGGGTTGGAGACCCAGTACTTC
J gene: TRBJ2-3; clone size: NA; D gene: NA; V gene: TRBV30; CDR3 protein: CAWGLTDTQYF; CDR3 DNA: TGTGCCTGGGGGCTGACAGATACGCAGTATTTT
J gene: TRBJ1-4; clone size: NA; D gene: NA; V gene: TRBV6-6; CDR3 protein: CASSPSVEKLFF; CDR3 DNA: TGTGCCAGCAGTCCTTCGGTTGAAAAACTGTTTTTT
J gene: TRBJ1-5; clone size: NA; D gene: NA; V gene: TRBV30; CDR3 protein: CAWNPGGNQPQHF; CDR3 DNA: TGTGCCTGGAACCCAGGGGGCAATCAGCCCCAGCATTTT
J gene: TRBJ2-7; clone size: NA; D gene: TRBD1; V gene: TRBV9; CDR3 protein: CASSLGDRVDEQYF; CDR3 DNA: TGTGCCAGCAGCCTTGGGGACAGGGTAGACGAGCAGTACTTC
J gene: TRBJ1-3; clone size: NA; D gene: NA; V gene: TRBV18; CDR3 protein: CASSPSLNSGNTIYF; CDR3 DNA: TGTGCCAGCTCACCCTCACTGAACTCTGGAAACACCATATATTTT
J gene: TRBJ2-7; clone size: NA; D gene: NA; V gene: TRBV2; CDR3 protein: CASRQTQGLYEQYF; CDR3 DNA: TGTGCCAGCAGGCAGACTCAGGGTCTCTACGAGCAGTACTTC
J gene: TRBJ2-7; clone size: NA; D gene: TRBD2; V gene: TRBV6-5; CDR3 protein: CASSYGASGASYEQYF; CDR3 DNA: TGTGCCAGCAGTTACGGGGCTAGCGGGGCCTCCTACGAGCAGTACTTC
J gene: TRBJ1-1; clone size: NA; D gene: NA; V gene: TRBV7-6; CDR3 protein: CASSLGGGGGAFF; CDR3 DNA: TGTGCCAGCAGCTTAGGAGGGGGGGGAGGAGCTTTCTTT
J gene: TRBJ1-2; clone size: NA; D gene: TRBD1; V gene: TRBV5-4; CDR3 protein: CASSLGDRDYGYTF; CDR3 DNA: TGTGCCAGCAGCTTGGGAGACAGGGACTATGGCTACACCTTC
J gene: TRBJ1-1; clone size: NA; D gene: TRBD1; V gene: TRBV30; CDR3 protein: CAWNRQGREAFF; CDR3 DNA: TGTGCCTGGAATAGACAGGGTCGAGAAGCTTTCTTT
J gene: TRBJ1-1; clone size: NA; D gene: TRBD1; V gene: TRBV30; CDR3 protein: CAWSTGGSEAFF; CDR3 DNA: TGTGCCTGGAGTACAGGGGGCTCTGAAGCTTTCTTT
J gene: TRBJ2-5; clone size: NA; D gene: NA; V gene: TRBV10-1; CDR3 protein: CASSLGNQETQYF; CDR3 DNA: TGCGCCAGCAGCTTGGGCAATCAAGAGACCCAGTACTTC
J gene: TRBJ2-7; clone size: NA; D gene: NA; V gene: TRBV6-1; CDR3 protein: CASSELRVGAEQYF; CDR3 DNA: TGTGCCAGCAGTGAATTAAGGGTGGGGGCCGAGCAGTACTTC